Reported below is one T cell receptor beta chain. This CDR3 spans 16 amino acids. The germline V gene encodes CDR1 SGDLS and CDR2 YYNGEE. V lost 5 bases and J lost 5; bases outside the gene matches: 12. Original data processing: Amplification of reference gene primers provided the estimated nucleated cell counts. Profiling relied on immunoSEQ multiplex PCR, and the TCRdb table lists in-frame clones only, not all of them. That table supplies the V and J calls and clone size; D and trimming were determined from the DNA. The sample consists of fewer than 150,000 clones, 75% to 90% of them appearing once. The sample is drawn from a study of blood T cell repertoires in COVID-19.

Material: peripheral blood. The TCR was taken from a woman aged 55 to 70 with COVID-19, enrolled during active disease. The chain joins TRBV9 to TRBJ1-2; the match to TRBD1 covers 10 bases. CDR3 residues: CASSRSGTGDGYGYTF. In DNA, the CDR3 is TGTGCCAGCAGTCGCTCCGGGACAGGGGACGGGTATGGCTACACCTTC.